This TCR beta chain was sequenced for a study of CD4+ T cells in melanoma. Study-wide results and caveats: Diverse differentiation states were reported for melanoma neoantigen-specific CD4+ T cells. A reported correlation linked neoantigen-specific CD4+ T cells to CD8+, macrophage and B cell function.

CDR3 length equals 16 residues. CDR1 is MNHNY, CDR2 SVGAGI, per germline (reference sequence). V lost 2 bases, J lost 6 bases, and 16 bases lay in between. On this clone: As yet, its antigen is unknown.

TCRdb's table, derived via immunoSEQ multiplex PCR, lists solely in-frame clones and lacks some. The sample has 140,000 or so clones; 80% to 95% are singletons. This TCR came from a human donor with melanoma. The chain has TRBV6-6 and TRBJ2-2; TRBD2 is a possible D gene (6 bases). The CDR3 coding sequence is TGTGCCAGCAGTTACACCCTGGGTTCGGGAGCCGGGGAGCTGTTTTTT. The encoded protein is CASSYTLGSGAGELFF.